These T cell receptor beta chains were read from a single sample in a study of type 1 regulatory T cells. These TCRs are of unknown antigen specificity. MiXCR was run by TCRdb on the reads, yielding one entry per CDR3 protein. The table lists 2,500 to 4,000 distinct CDR3 sequences, roughly 7.7% of them singletons. The sample taken for sequencing was cultured T cells, either the whole culture or a sorted T cell fraction (not recorded which). These receptors all stem from a human donor in good health. The CDR3 runs from the conserved cysteine through the conserved F or W. D genes are given only for firm matches. Size is stated as how often the clone was seen (once, few, many) or a class if it is expanded.

CDR3aa	CDR3nt	j_gene	d_gene	abundance	v_gene
CAIRGAGYSYEQYF	TGTGCCATCAGGGGCGCCGGGTACTCCTACGAGCAGTACTTC	TRBJ2-7	NA	medium-sized	TRBV10-3
CAIGSRDRDGSDTQYF	TGTGCCATCGGTTCCCGGGACAGGGATGGTTCAGATACGCAGTATTTT	TRBJ2-3	TRBD1	medium-sized	TRBV10-3
CASSIPGSAWAKNIQYF	TGTGCCAGTAGTATCCCCGGGTCCGCGTGGGCCAAAAACATTCAGTACTTC	TRBJ2-4	NA	medium-sized	TRBV19
CASSPWDRFSYEQYF	TGTGCCAGCAGCCCCTGGGACAGGTTCTCCTACGAGCAGTACTTC	TRBJ2-7	TRBD1	medium-sized	TRBV7-9
CASSYERGFWNQPQHF	TGTGCCAGCAGTTACGAGAGGGGTTTTTGGAATCAGCCCCAGCATTTT	TRBJ1-5	NA	medium-sized	TRBV6-2/TRBV6-3
CASSAETGAILGYTF	TGTGCCAGCAGCGCTGAGACTGGCGCTATCCTTGGCTACACCTTC	TRBJ1-2	NA	many	TRBV9
CSASSGTSTREQFF	TGCAGTGCTTCGTCCGGGACTAGCACCCGGGAGCAGTTCTTC	TRBJ2-1	TRBD2	medium-sized	TRBV20-1
CASGLRSGANVLTF	TGTGCCAGCGGTTTGAGGTCCGGGGCCAACGTCCTGACTTTC	TRBJ2-6	NA	medium-sized	TRBV12-3/TRBV12-4
CSALEQGNYGYTF	TGCAGTGCTTTAGAGCAGGGAAACTATGGCTACACCTTC	TRBJ1-2	NA	medium-sized	TRBV20-1
CSASSGFLRGQYF	TGCAGTGCTAGCTCCGGGTTCCTCAGGGGCCAGTACTTC	TRBJ2-5	NA	medium-sized	TRBV20-1
CASSPGQDTEAFF	TGTGCCAGCTCACCGGGACAGGACACTGAAGCTTTCTTT	TRBJ1-1	TRBD1	medium-sized	TRBV18
CASSLGGHYSYEQYF	TGTGCCAGCAGCTTAGGGGGACATTACTCCTACGAGCAGTACTTC	TRBJ2-7	NA	medium-sized	TRBV7-2
CASSPPTGYSEQFF	TGTGCCAGCAGTCCACCCACTGGATACAGTGAGCAGTTCTTC	TRBJ2-1	NA	medium-sized	TRBV12-3/TRBV12-4
CATSRDQAVVGEQYF	TGTGCCACCAGCAGAGATCAGGCAGTCGTCGGAGAGCAGTACTTC	TRBJ2-7	NA	medium-sized	TRBV15
CASGAGGYTF	TGTGCCAGCGGTGCAGGTGGCTACACCTTC	TRBJ1-2	NA	medium-sized	TRBV28
CASSEQVNTEAFF	TGTGCCAGTAGTGAACAGGTGAACACTGAAGCTTTCTTT	TRBJ1-1	NA	many	TRBV19
CASSTKGQDIYGYTF	TGTGCCAGTAGTACCAAAGGCCAGGACATCTATGGCTACACCTTC	TRBJ1-2	NA	medium-sized	TRBV19
CATAVGLASTDTQYF	TGTGCCACCGCAGTGGGTCTAGCGAGCACAGATACGCAGTATTTT	TRBJ2-3	NA	medium-sized	TRBV24-1
CSGVQNYEQYF	TGCAGCGGCGTACAGAACTACGAGCAGTACTTC	TRBJ2-7	NA	medium-sized	TRBV29-1
CASRLAGYNEQFF	TGTGCCAGTAGGCTAGCGGGGTACAATGAGCAGTTCTTC	TRBJ2-1	TRBD2	medium-sized	TRBV19
CASSLGLARADTQYF	TGCGCCAGCAGCTTGGGACTAGCGCGAGCAGATACGCAGTATTTT	TRBJ2-3	TRBD2	medium-sized	TRBV5-1